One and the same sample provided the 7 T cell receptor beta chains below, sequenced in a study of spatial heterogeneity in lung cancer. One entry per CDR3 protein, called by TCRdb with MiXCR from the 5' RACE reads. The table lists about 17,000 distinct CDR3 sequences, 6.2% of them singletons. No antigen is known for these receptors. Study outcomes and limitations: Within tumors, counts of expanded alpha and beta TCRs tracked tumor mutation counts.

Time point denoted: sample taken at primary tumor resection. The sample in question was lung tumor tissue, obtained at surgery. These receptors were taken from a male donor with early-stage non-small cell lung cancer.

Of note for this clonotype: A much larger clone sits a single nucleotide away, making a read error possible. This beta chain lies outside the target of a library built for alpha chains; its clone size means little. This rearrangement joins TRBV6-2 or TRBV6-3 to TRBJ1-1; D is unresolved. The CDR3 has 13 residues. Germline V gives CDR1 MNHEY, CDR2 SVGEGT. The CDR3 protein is CASKIGWYTEASF. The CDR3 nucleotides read TGTGCCAGCAAAATAGGGTGGTACACTGAAGCTTCCTTT.

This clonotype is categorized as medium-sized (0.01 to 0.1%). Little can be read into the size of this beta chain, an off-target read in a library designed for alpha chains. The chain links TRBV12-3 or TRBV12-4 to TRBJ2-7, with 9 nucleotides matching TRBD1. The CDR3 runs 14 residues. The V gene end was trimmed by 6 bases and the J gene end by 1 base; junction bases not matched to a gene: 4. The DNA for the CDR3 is TGTGCCAGCAGGGGACAGGGAGATTCCTACGAGCAGTACTTC. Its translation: CASRGQGDSYEQYF.

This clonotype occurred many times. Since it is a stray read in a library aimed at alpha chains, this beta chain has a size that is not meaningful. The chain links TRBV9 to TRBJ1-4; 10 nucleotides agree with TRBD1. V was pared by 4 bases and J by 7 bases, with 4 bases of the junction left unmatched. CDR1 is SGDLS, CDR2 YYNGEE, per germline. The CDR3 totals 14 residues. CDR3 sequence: CASSPGTGVEKLFF. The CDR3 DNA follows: TGTGCCAGCAGCCCCGGGACAGGGGTTGAAAAACTGTTTTTT.

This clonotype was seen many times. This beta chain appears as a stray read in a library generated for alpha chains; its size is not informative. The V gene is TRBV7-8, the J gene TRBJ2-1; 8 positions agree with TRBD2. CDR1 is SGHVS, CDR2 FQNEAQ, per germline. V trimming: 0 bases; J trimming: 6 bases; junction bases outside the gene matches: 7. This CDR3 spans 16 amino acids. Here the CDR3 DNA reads TGTGCCAGCAGCTTAGCGTCGGGAGGGGCGCCCAATGAGCAGTTCTTC. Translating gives CASSLASGGAPNEQFF. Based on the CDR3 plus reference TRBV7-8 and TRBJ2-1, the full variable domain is GAGVSQSPRYKVAKRGQDVALRCDPISGHVSLFWYQQALGQGPEFLTYFQNEAQLDKSGLPSDRFFAERPEGSVSTLKIQRTQQEDSAVYLCASSLASGGAPNEQFFGPGTRLTVL.

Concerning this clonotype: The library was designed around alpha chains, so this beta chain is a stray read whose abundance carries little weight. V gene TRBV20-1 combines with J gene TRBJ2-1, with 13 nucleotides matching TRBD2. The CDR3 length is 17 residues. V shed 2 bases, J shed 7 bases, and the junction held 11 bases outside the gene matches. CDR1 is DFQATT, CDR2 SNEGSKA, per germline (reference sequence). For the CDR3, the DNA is TGCAGTGCTAGACCTAGGACTAGCGGGAGTACGATTAATGAGCAGTTCTTC. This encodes CSARPRTSGSTINEQFF.

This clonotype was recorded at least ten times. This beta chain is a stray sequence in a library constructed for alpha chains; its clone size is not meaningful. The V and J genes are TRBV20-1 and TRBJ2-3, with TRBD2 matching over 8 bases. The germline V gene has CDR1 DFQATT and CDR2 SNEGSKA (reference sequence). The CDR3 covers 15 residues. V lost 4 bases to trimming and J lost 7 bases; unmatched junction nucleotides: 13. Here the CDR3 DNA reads TGCAGTGCTAAGGAGACAGCGGGGGCCCCTAATACGCAGTATTTT. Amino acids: CSAKETAGAPNTQYF.

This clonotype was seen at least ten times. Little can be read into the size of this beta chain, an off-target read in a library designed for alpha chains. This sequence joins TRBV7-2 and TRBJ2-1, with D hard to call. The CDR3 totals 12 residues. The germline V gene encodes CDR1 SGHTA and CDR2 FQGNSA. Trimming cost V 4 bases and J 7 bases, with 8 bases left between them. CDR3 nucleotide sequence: TGTGCCAGCAGCTCACTCTGGAATGAGCAGTTCTTC. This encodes CASSSLWNEQFF. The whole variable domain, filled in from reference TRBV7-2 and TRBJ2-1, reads GAGVSQSPSNKVTEKGKDVELRCDPISGHTALYWYRQSLGQGLEFLIYFQGNSAPDKSGLPSDRFSAERTGGSVSTLTIQRTQQEDSAVYLCASSSLWNEQFFGPGTRLTVL.